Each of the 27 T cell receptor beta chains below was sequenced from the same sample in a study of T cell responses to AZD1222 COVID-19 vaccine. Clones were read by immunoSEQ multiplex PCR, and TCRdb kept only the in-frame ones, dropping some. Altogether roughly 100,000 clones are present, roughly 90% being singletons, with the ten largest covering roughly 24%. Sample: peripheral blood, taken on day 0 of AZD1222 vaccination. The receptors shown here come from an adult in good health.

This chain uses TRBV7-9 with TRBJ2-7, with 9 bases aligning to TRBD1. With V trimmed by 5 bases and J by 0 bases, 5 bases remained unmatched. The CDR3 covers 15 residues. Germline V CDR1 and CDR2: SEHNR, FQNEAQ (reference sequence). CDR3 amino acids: CASSTSGQGSYEQYF. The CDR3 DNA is TGTGCCAGCAGCACCTCGGGACAGGGCTCCTACGAGCAGTACTTC. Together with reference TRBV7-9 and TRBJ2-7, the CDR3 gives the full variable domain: DTGVSQNPRHKITKRGQNVTFRCDPISEHNRLYWYRQTLGQGPEFLTYFQNEAQLEKSRLLSDRFSAERPKGSFSTLEIQRTEQGDSAMYLCASSTSGQGSYEQYFGPGTRLTVT.

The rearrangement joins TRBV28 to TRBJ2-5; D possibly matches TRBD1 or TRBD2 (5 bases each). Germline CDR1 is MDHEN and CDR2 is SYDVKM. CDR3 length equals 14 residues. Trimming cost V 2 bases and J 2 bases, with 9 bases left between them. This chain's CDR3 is CASSLRGLQETQYF. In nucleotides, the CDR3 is TGTGCCAGCAGTTTACGGGGCCTGCAAGAGACCCAGTACTTC. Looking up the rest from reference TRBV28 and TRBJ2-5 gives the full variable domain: DVKVTQSSRYLVKRTGEKVFLECVQDMDHENMFWYRQDPGLGLRLIYFSYDVKMKEKGDIPEGYSVSREKKERFSLILESASTNQTSMYLCASSLRGLQETQYFGPGTRLLVL.

CDR3: CASSYRGFYGYTF. The CDR3 coding sequence is TGTGCCAGCAGTTACAGGGGGTTCTATGGCTACACCTTC. V and J are TRBV28 and TRBJ1-2; 8 nucleotides agree with TRBD1. The CDR3 extends over 13 amino acids. Germline CDR1 and CDR2: MDHEN and SYDVKM. Germline trimming cut 4 bases from V and 4 bases from J; bases unmatched to any gene: 2.

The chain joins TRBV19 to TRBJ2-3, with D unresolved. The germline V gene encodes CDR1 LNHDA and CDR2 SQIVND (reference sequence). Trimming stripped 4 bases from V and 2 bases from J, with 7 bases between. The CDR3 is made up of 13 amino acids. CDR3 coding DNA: TGTGCCAGTAGTACCACTGTCACAGATACGCAGTATTTT. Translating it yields CASSTTVTDTQYF.

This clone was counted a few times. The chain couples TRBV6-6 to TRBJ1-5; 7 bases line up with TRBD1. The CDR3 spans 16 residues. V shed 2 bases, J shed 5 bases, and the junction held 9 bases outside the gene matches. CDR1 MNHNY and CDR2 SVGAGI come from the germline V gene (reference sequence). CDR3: CASSYRRAGGDQPQHF. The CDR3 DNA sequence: TGTGCCAGCAGTTACCGCAGGGCAGGGGGGGATCAGCCCCAGCATTTT.

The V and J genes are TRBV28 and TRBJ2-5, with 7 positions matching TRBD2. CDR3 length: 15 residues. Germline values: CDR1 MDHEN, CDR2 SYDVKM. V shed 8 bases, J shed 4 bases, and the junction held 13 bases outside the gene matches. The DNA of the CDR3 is TGTGCCAGCCGACTAGCCCGGGATTCAGGAGAGACCCAGTACTTC. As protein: CASRLARDSGETQYF.

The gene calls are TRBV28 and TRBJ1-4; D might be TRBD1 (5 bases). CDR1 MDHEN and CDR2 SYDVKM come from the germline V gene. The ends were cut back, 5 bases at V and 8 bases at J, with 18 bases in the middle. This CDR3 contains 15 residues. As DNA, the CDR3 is TGTGCCAGCAGTCCCCAGGACATCGGCAGGGAAAAACTGTTTTTT. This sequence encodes CASSPQDIGREKLFF.

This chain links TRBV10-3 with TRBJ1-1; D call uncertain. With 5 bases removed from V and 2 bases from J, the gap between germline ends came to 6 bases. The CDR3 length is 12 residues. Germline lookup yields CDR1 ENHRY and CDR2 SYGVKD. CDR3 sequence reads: CAISSDNTEAFF. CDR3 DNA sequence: TGTGCCATCAGTAGCGACAACACTGAAGCTTTCTTT.

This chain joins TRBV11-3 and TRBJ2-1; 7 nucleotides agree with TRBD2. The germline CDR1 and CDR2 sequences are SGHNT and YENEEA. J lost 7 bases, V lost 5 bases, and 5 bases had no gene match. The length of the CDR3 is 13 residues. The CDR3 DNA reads TGTGCCAGCAGCGTGCGGGAGAGTAATGAGCAGTTCTTC. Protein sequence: CASSVRESNEQFF. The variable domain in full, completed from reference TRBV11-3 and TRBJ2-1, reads EAGVVQSPRYKIIEKKQPVAFWCNPISGHNTLYWYLQNLGQGPELLIRYENEEAVDDSQLPKDRFSAERLKGVDSTLKIQPAELGDSAVYLCASSVRESNEQFFGPGTRLTVL.

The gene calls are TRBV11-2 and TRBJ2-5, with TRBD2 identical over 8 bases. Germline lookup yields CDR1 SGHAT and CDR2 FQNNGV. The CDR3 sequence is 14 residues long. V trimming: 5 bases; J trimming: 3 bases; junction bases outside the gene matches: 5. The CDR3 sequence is CASSTSGGEETQYF. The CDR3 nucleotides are TGTGCCAGCAGCACTAGCGGTGGTGAAGAGACCCAGTACTTC.

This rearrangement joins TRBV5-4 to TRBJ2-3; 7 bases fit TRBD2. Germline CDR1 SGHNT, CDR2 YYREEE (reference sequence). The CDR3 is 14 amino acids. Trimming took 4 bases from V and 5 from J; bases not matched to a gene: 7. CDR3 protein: CASSIPSGGDTQYF. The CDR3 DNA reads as TGTGCCAGCAGCATACCTAGCGGCGGAGATACGCAGTATTTT.

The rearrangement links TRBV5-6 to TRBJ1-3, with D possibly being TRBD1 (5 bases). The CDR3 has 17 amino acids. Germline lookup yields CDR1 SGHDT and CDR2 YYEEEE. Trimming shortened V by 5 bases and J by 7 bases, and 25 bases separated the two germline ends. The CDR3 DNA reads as TGTGCCAGCAGACCATTCTCTACCGGGACGAAGACCAACACCATATATTTT. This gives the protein CASRPFSTGTKTNTIYF. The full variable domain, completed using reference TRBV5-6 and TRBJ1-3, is DAGVTQSPTHLIKTRGQQVTLRCSPKSGHDTVSWYQQALGQGPQFIFQYYEEEERQRGNFPDRFSGHQFPNYSSELNVNALLLGDSALYLCASRPFSTGTKTNTIYFGEGSWLTVV.

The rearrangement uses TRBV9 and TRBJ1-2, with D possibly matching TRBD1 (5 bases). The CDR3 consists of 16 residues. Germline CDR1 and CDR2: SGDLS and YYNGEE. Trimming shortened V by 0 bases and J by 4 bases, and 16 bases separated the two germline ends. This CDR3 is CASSVVGEPMVYGYTF. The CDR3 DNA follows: TGTGCCAGCAGCGTAGTAGGGGAGCCGATGGTCTATGGCTACACCTTC.

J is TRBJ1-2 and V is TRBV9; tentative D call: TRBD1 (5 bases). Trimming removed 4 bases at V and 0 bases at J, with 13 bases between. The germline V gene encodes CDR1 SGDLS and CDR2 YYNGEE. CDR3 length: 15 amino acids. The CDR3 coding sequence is TGTGCCAGCAGCCCCCTTGGGGGAGCTAACTATGGCTACACCTTC. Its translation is CASSPLGGANYGYTF.

CDR3 protein: CASSLGRGKYGYTF. DNA of the CDR3: TGTGCCAGCAGTTTAGGCAGGGGAAAATATGGCTACACCTTC. The chain is built from TRBV28 and TRBJ1-2; a weak D match, TRBD1 (6 bases). Germline lookup yields CDR1 MDHEN and CDR2 SYDVKM. The CDR3 is 14 residues long. Trimming took 2 bases from V and 5 from J, leaving 12 bases between them.

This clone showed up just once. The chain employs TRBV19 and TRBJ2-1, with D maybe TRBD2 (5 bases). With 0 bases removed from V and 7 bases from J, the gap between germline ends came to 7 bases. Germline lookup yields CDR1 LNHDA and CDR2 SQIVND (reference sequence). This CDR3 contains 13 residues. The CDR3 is CASSIETGNEQFF. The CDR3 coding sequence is TGTGCCAGTAGTATAGAAACGGGGAATGAGCAGTTCTTC. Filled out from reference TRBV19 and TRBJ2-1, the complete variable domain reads DGGITQSPKYLFRKEGQNVTLSCEQNLNHDAMYWYRQDPGQGLRLIYYSQIVNDFQKGDIAEGYSVSREKKESFPLTVTSAQKNPTAFYLCASSIETGNEQFFGPGTRLTVL.

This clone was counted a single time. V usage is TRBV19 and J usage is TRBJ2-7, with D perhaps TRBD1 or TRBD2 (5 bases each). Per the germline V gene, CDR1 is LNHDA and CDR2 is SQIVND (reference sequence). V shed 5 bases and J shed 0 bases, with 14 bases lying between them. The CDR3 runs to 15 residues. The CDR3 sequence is CASSLPGTGSYEQYF. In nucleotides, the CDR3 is TGTGCCAGTAGTCTTCCTGGGACCGGCTCCTACGAGCAGTACTTC. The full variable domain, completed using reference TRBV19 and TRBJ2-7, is DGGITQSPKYLFRKEGQNVTLSCEQNLNHDAMYWYRQDPGQGLRLIYYSQIVNDFQKGDIAEGYSVSREKKESFPLTVTSAQKNPTAFYLCASSLPGTGSYEQYFGPGTRLTVT.

The CDR3 here is CASSQRLAGTGELFF. CDR3 sequence (DNA): TGTGCCAGCAGCCAACGCCTAGCGGGGACCGGGGAGCTGTTTTTT. This rearrangement joins TRBV3-1 (or the pseudogene TRBV3-2) to TRBJ2-2, with 9 bases that match TRBD2. With V trimmed by 2 bases and J by 5 bases, 3 bases remained unmatched. CDR3 size: 15 residues. CDR1 and CDR2 (germline): LGHDT, YNNKEL (reference sequence).

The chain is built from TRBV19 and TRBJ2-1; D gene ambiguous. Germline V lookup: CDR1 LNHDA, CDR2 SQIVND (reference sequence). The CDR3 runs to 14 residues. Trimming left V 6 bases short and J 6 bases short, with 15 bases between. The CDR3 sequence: CASSQGENLNEQFF. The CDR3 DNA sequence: TGTGCCAGTAGCCAAGGCGAGAACCTCAATGAGCAGTTCTTC.

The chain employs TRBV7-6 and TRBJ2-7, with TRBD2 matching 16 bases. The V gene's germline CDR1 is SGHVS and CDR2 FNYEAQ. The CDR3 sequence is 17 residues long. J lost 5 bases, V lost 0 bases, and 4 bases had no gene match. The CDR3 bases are TGTGCCAGCAGCTTAGCGGGACTAGCGGGAGGGCCGCACGAGCAGTACTTC. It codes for CASSLAGLAGGPHEQYF.

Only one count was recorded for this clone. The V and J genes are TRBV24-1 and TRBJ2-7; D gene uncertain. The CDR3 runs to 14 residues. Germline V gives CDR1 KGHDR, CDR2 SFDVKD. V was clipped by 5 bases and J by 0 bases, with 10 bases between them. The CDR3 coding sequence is TGTGCCACCAGTGCCTCGGGCAGCTCCTACGAGCAGTACTTC. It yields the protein CATSASGSSYEQYF.

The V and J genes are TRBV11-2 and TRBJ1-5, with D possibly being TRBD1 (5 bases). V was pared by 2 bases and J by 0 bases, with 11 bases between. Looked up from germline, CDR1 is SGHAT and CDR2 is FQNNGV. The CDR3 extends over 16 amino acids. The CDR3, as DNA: TGTGCCAGCAGCTTACGGGGGACCGATAGCAATCAGCCCCAGCATTTT. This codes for CASSLRGTDSNQPQHF.

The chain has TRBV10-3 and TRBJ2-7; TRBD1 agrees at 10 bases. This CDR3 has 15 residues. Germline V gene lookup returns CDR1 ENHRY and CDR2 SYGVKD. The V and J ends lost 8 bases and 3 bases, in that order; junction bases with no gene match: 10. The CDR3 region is CAIGPRDRGYYEQYF. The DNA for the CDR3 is TGTGCCATCGGACCCCGGGACAGGGGATACTACGAGCAGTACTTC.

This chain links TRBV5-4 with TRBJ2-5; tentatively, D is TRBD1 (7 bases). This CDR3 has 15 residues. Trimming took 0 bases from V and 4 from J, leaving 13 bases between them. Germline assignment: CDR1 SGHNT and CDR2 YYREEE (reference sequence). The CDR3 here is CASSLVDQGGETQYF. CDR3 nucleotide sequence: TGTGCCAGCAGCTTGGTGGACCAGGGGGGAGAGACCCAGTACTTC.

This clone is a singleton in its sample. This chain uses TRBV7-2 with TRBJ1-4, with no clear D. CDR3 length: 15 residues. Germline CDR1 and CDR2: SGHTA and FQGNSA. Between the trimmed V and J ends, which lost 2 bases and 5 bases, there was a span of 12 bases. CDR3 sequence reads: CASSLQSGPNEKLFF. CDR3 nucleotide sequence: TGTGCCAGCAGCTTACAGTCCGGTCCCAATGAAAAACTGTTTTTT.

The CDR3 region has the DNA TGTGCCAGCAGTACAGGGGCTGGAAACACCATATATTTT. This encodes CASSTGAGNTIYF. The chain recombines TRBV12-3 or TRBV12-4 with TRBJ1-3, with 7 bases identical to TRBD1. CDR3 size: 13 residues. Losses at the gene ends were 5 bases for V and 2 bases for J; bases not matched to a gene: 0.

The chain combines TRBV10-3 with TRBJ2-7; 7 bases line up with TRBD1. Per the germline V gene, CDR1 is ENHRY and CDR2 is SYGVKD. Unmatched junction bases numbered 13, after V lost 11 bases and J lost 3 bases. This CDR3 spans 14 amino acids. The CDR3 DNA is TGTGCCGCCCGAAGACAGGGCTCCCTCTACGAGCAGTACTTC. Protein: CAARRQGSLYEQYF.